This TCR beta chain was found in a study of cytomegalovirus exposure and HLA in healthy donors. Concerning this clone: Its antigen remains unknown.

General study findings and limits: Reportedly, cytomegalovirus status was diagnosed with high sensitivity and specificity. In an earlier analysis, productive rearrangement rates for most beta V segments clustered near 87% or 30%. CMV serostatus was the sole immune exposure information available. Associated with HLA alleles at 0.05 false discovery rate in a later analysis were 16,951 TCR beta sequences.

Germline assignment: CDR1 SGDLS and CDR2 YYNGEE. The CDR3 covers 16 residues. V lost 3 bases and J lost 1; bases outside the gene matches: 7. The PCR had 60 Vbeta and 13 Jbeta primers. Produced via immunoSEQ multiplex PCR; TCRdb's table is partial and in-frame only. The sample shows some 160,000 clones, 70% to 80% of them seen only once. The clonotype comes from a man aged 40-55 years in good health and CMV-seronegative. Material: PBMCs. The genes are TRBV9 and TRBJ2-3, with 8 bases matching TRBD1. Here the CDR3 DNA reads TGTGCCAGCAGCGAGAATCCGGGACAGGGCACAGATACGCAGTATTTT. This encodes CASSENPGQGTDTQYF.